This T cell receptor beta chain was profiled in a study of T cells in Graves' hyperthyroidism and ophthalmopathy. CDR3 size: 13 residues. Per the germline V gene, CDR1 is MDHEN and CDR2 is SYDVKM. V was clipped by 2 bases and J by 4 bases, with 8 bases between them. RNA transcripts were the template for amplifying TCR beta CDR3 regions. The HTBI primer set was used in a first-round RT-PCR of the TCR CDR3. TCRdb reprocessed the multiplex PCR reads with MiXCR, giving one entry per CDR3 protein. The sample consists of about 710,000 distinct CDR3 sequences, less than 20% of them appearing once. The source of this sequence is a young man with Graves' hyperthyroidism. Material for sequencing was blood. This rearrangement joins TRBV28 to TRBJ1-1, with D possibly TRBD1 on 5 matching bases. Here the CDR3 DNA reads TGTGCCAGCAGTTTAGGGGACTCCACTGAAGCTTTCTTT. Translation gives CASSLGDSTEAFF.